This passage covers 2 T cell receptor beta chains from one sample sequenced in a study of blood T cells in healthy people across ages. Sample-barcoded 5' priming and a J-beta primer mix drove a second PCR of about 7 to 11 cycles. TCRdb independently ran MiXCR on the 5' RACE reads; one entry per CDR3 protein. The repertoire holds 1,500,000 or so distinct CDR3 sequences, with approximately 59% as singletons. Sequencing input: blood. Every receptor here comes from a man aged 18 to 30 in good health.

The chain joins TRBV27 to TRBJ2-3; 12 bases are shared with TRBD2. The CDR3 runs 18 residues. From germline, CDR1 is MNHEY and CDR2 SMNVEV (reference sequence). Unmatched junction bases numbered 10, after V lost 3 bases and J lost 3 bases. CDR3 sequence (DNA): TGTGCCAGCAGTTTTAGGCTAGCGGGGGGGATCTTGACAGATACGCAGTATTTT. It is translated as CASSFRLAGGILTDTQYF.

Details on this clonotype: One end of the junction varies from germline; a read error may be responsible. The V call is TRBV29-1, the J call TRBJ2-3; tentative D call: TRBD1 (5 bases). CDR1 and CDR2 (germline): SQVTM, ANQGSEA. This CDR3 is 14 amino acids long. CDR3 loop: CSVDGGARTNTQYF. Here the CDR3 DNA reads TGCAGCGTTGATGGTGGGGCCCGCACAAATACGCAGTATTTT.